The 20 T cell receptor beta chains below come from one sample, sequenced in a study of cytomegalovirus exposure and HLA in healthy donors. It was with 60 Vbeta and 13 Jbeta primers that the PCR ran. The table came from immunoSEQ multiplex PCR; TCRdb's copy has only in-frame clones and leaves some out. The sample has about 130,000 clones, around 80% seen once; the top ten hold more than 4.5%. Input material: PBMCs. Receptors were obtained from a man aged 30 to 39 in good health.

This chain links TRBV6-6 with TRBJ2-7; D unresolved. Trimming pared 2 bases from V and 6 bases from J, leaving 8 bases between. Per the germline V gene, CDR1 is MNHNY and CDR2 is SVGAGI (reference sequence). CDR3 size: 12 residues. The CDR3, as DNA: TGTGCCAGCAGTTACCCGCGAAGCGAGCAGTACTTC. This sequence encodes CASSYPRSEQYF.

The chain joins TRBV5-1 to TRBJ2-7; 11 nucleotides agree with TRBD1. With V trimmed by 3 bases and J by 6 bases, 11 bases remained unmatched. The CDR3 covers 16 residues. CDR1 SGHRS and CDR2 YFSETQ come from the germline V gene. The CDR3 nucleotides are TGCGCCAGCAGCTCGCCCCCTGGACAGGGGGCGATCGAGCAGTACTTC. Translation gives CASSSPPGQGAIEQYF.

The V gene is TRBV6-1, the J gene TRBJ2-2, with D tentatively TRBD1 (5 bases). CDR1 is MNHNS, CDR2 SASEGT, per germline. V was trimmed by 3 bases and J by 6 bases, leaving 23 bases between them. The CDR3 has 18 amino acids. CDR3 nucleotides: TGTGCCAGCAGTGATGACGTAGCTGCATCAGGGAAGGCCGGGGAGCTGTTTTTT. Translation: CASSDDVAASGKAGELFF.

The V and J genes are TRBV19 and TRBJ2-7; the match to TRBD2 covers 7 bases. The V segment lost 6 bases and the J segment 4 bases; nucleotides outside the gene matches: 0. This CDR3 contains 11 residues. The germline gives CDR1 LNHDA, CDR2 SQIVND (reference sequence). CDR3 sequence: CASSGRYEQYF. DNA of the CDR3: TGTGCCAGTAGCGGGAGGTACGAGCAGTACTTC. Supplemented by reference TRBV19 and TRBJ2-7, the full variable domain reads DGGITQSPKYLFRKEGQNVTLSCEQNLNHDAMYWYRQDPGQGLRLIYYSQIVNDFQKGDIAEGYSVSREKKESFPLTVTSAQKNPTAFYLCASSGRYEQYFGPGTRLTVT.

V usage is TRBV7-2 and J usage is TRBJ2-7; 9 bases map to TRBD1. CDR3 length: 15 amino acids. V shed 5 bases, J shed 2 bases, and the junction held 7 bases outside the gene matches. Germline-derived CDR1 and CDR2 are SGHTA and FQGNSA. Here the CDR3 DNA reads TGTGCCAGCAGCCCCGGGACAGGGACCACCTACGAGCAGTACTTC. Translating gives CASSPGTGTTYEQYF.

The chain joins TRBV15 to TRBJ2-7; a weak D match, TRBD2 (7 bases). CDR1 is LNHNV and CDR2 is YYDKDF in the germline V gene (reference sequence). This CDR3 spans 12 amino acids. With 6 bases removed from V and 3 bases from J, the gap between germline ends came to 9 bases. The CDR3 is CATRGGGYEQYF. CDR3 in DNA: TGTGCCACCAGGGGAGGGGGCTACGAGCAGTACTTC.

The gene calls are TRBV9 and TRBJ2-1, with 8 bases that match TRBD2. The germline V gene has CDR1 SGDLS and CDR2 YYNGEE. V trimming: 4 bases; J trimming: 11 bases; junction bases outside the gene matches: 11. This CDR3 comprises 14 residues. The chain's CDR3 is CASSQTLAGRKQFF. The CDR3 nucleotides read TGTGCCAGCAGCCAAACTCTAGCGGGTAGGAAGCAGTTCTTC.

This sequence joins TRBV21-1 and TRBJ2-5; the table assigns TRBD1, which was not confirmed against the DNA. TRBV21-1 is designated a pseudogene. CDR3 length: 11 amino acids. The CDR3 protein is CASSGTGDQYF. The CDR3 DNA reads TGTGCCAGCAGCGGAACAGGGGACCAGTACTTC.

The rearrangement uses TRBV30 and TRBJ1-2; D gene unclear. The CDR3 totals 15 residues. The V end was cut by 2 bases, the J end by 1 base, with 14 bases between. Germline values: CDR1 GTSNPN, CDR2 SVGIG (reference sequence). The DNA of the CDR3 is TGTGCCTGGAGTACGAAGCCAGGTGGTAACTATGGCTACACCTTC. This translates into CAWSTKPGGNYGYTF.

The chain employs TRBV21-1 and TRBJ2-1; the table gives TRBD2 as D, unverified against the DNA. TRBV21-1 is shown as a pseudogene. CDR3 length: 17 residues. The CDR3 loop is CASSTEGGTSHFNEQFF. CDR3 coding DNA: TGTGCCAGCAGCACCGAGGGCGGGACTAGTCACTTCAATGAGCAGTTCTTC.

This clone was seen once. The chain couples TRBV7-3 to TRBJ2-2; D is uncertain. Germline CDR1 SGHTA, CDR2 FQGTGA. V dropped 3 bases and J dropped 1 base, with 9 bases sitting between them. The CDR3 loop spans 15 amino acids. CDR3: CASSLSGVNTGELFF. DNA for the CDR3: TGTGCCAGCAGCTTGTCAGGTGTGAACACCGGGGAGCTGTTTTTT.

This chain joins TRBV27 and TRBJ2-1, with 13 bases aligning to TRBD2. The CDR3 extends over 15 amino acids. Germline assignment: CDR1 MNHEY and CDR2 SMNVEV (reference sequence). V was clipped by 4 bases and J by 5 bases; unmatched bases: 2. The DNA of the CDR3 is TGTGCCAGCAGTTCCGGGACTAGCGGGAACAATGAGCAGTTCTTC. Its translation is CASSSGTSGNNEQFF.

The chain combines TRBV7-3 with TRBJ2-1; D possibly corresponds to TRBD2 (5 bases). The germline V gene has CDR1 SGHTA and CDR2 FQGTGA. The CDR3 has 13 residues. Trimming removed 3 bases from V and 10 bases from J, with 13 bases in between. CDR3 region: CASSFQLPGEQFF. CDR3 nucleotide sequence: TGTGCCAGCAGCTTCCAGCTTCCGGGGGAGCAGTTCTTC. Full variable domain (rest looked up from reference TRBV7-3 and TRBJ2-1): GAGVSQTPSNKVTEKGKYVELRCDPISGHTALYWYRQSLGQGPEFLIYFQGTGAADDSGLPNDRFFAVRPEGSVSTLKIQRTERGDSAVYLCASSFQLPGEQFFGPGTRLTVL.

This chain joins TRBV14 and TRBJ2-2; a possible D gene is TRBD1 (6 bases). The V gene's germline CDR1 is SGHDN and CDR2 FVKESK. V was pared by 3 bases and J by 5 bases, with 13 bases between. The CDR3 extends over 15 amino acids. The CDR3 DNA is TGTGCCAGCAGCCAGGGGGCCCGGCGGACCGGGGAGCTGTTTTTT. Residues: CASSQGARRTGELFF.

V is TRBV5-1 and J is TRBJ2-3; TRBD2 matches at 10 bases. This CDR3 is built from 16 residues. Germline V lookup: CDR1 SGHRS, CDR2 YFSETQ. The junction had 8 bases not matched to a gene; V was cut back by 5 bases and J by 2 bases. The CDR3 spells CASRDGTSDFTDTQYF. CDR3 nucleotide sequence: TGCGCCAGCAGAGATGGGACTAGCGACTTCACAGATACGCAGTATTTT.

This chain connects TRBV11-2 to TRBJ2-1; D might be TRBD2 (5 bases). Between the trimmed V and J ends, which lost 1 base and 4 bases, there was a span of 8 bases. The CDR3 totals 14 residues. Germline V CDR1 and CDR2: SGHAT, FQNNGV. The CDR3 DNA reads TGTGCCAGCAGCTTAGCCACGGGATACAATGAGCAGTTCTTC. This gives the protein CASSLATGYNEQFF.

This clone was observed a few times. The rearrangement joins TRBV7-2 to TRBJ2-7; D might be TRBD2 (6 bases). Trimming cost V 5 bases and J 4 bases, with 15 bases left between them. The CDR3 loop spans 14 amino acids. CDR1 and CDR2 (germline): SGHTA, FQGNSA. The CDR3 protein is CASSALSGIYEQYF. In nucleotides, the CDR3 is TGTGCCAGCAGCGCTCTTAGCGGTATTTACGAGCAGTACTTC.

The chain is built from TRBV9 and TRBJ2-5; a possible D gene is TRBD1 (5 bases). Germline assignment: CDR1 SGDLS and CDR2 YYNGEE. The CDR3 has 15 amino acids. With 0 bases removed from V and 3 bases from J, the gap between germline ends came to 12 bases. Written as DNA, the CDR3 is TGTGCCAGCAGCGTAGGTGTAGGGGCAGAAGAGACCCAGTACTTC. This sequence encodes CASSVGVGAEETQYF.

The rearrangement joins TRBV11-3 to TRBJ2-1, with unresolved D. Trimming cost V 1 base and J 2 bases, with 3 bases left between them. The CDR3 is 13 amino acids. The germline gives CDR1 SGHNT, CDR2 YENEEA. The CDR3 DNA follows: TGTGCCAGCAGCTTAGCCACCTACAATGAGCAGTTCTTC. Translated, it gives CASSLATYNEQFF.

This clone has a handful of counts. This rearrangement joins TRBV9 to TRBJ1-1, with D unclear. Deletions cut 0 bases from V and 0 bases from J, with 18 bases between. The CDR3 is 18 amino acids. Germline V gives CDR1 SGDLS, CDR2 YYNGEE. The CDR3 protein is CASSVVPYREGMNTEAFF. For the CDR3, the DNA is TGTGCCAGCAGCGTAGTCCCCTACAGAGAGGGCATGAACACTGAAGCTTTCTTT.